This TCR beta chain is drawn from a study of cytomegalovirus exposure and HLA in healthy donors (dated by TCRdb to between 2016 and 2019). A note on the overall study: According to an earlier analysis of 587 of the donors, about 179 million T cells yielded 117 million unique TCR beta sequences and around 280 Gb of sequence data. Roughly 300 gigabases of sequencing data and approximately 92 million unique TCR sequences made up an early release that covered about 640 HLA-typed donors. Of the roughly 400 genotyped donors, approximately 83% fell in the genetic ancestry cluster associated with self-reported Caucasian donors. The study aimed to test whether signatures of past pathogen exposure could be identified by cataloging public T cell receptors. The study profiled the T cell repertoires of hundreds of subjects by immunosequencing and related them to cytomegalovirus serostatus. Along with the approximately 700-subject first cohort, a separate validation cohort of 120 different subjects was used. The study combined high-throughput TCR immunosequencing, statistical association of individual TCRs with disease status, and machine learning to predict cytomegalovirus infection status. In a later analysis, previously published TCR beta repertoires from 600 to 850 donors were re-analyzed and high-resolution HLA genotyping was added so that TCR occurrence patterns could be studied. The later analysis used no new phenotypic data to find candidate immune exposures, relying instead on TCR beta sequences and their occurrence across donors. To decide whether each TCR beta V gene segment behaved as functional or pseudogenic, an earlier analysis of nearly 600 of the donors relied on high-throughput TCR beta sequencing. Donor age, sex, ethnicity and CMV serostatus were compiled alongside the repertoire data. Genome-wide SNP genotypes for about 60% of the roughly 670 donors were used in a later genetic analysis, which treated that subset as a discovery cohort. All discovery cohort repertoires had been generated on a single sequencing platform. HLA typing covered class I and class II loci at four-digit resolution. The number of donors typed differed by locus, with roughly 620-630 for A, B, C, DRB1 and DQB1, roughly 550 for DQA1, over 600 for DPA1, and some 470 for DPB1. Several DR-DQ haplotypes were handled as single units for association and clustering, since linkage in the cohort was strong. Among around 400 genotyped donors of the cohort, an average of around 250,000 unique TCR beta nucleotide sequences was sequenced per donor, of which about 19% were non-productive.

Comments on this clone: Its recognized antigen is unknown. No base quality information exists; no much larger clone differs at one position.

The paper as a whole reports these results and caveats: A later analysis found that most CMV-associated TCR beta chains appeared HLA-restricted, with HLA associations seemingly driven largely by CMV exposure. Across donors, most TCR sequences were observed very rarely, whereas some public TCRs were present in many individuals. In a later analysis, HLA-associated TCR beta chains showed more clonal expansion and lower generation probabilities than non-associated chains that were equally common. For the cohort, immune exposure information was limited to CMV serostatus. When HLA alleles, especially DR and DQ, strongly co-occurred, attributing TCR associations to individual alleles was difficult. Because some donors lacked HLA typing at each locus, the association tests relied only on the typed subset. Only TCR beta chains were sequenced in this cohort, and the absence of alpha or paired-chain data limited detectable features. The sequencing pipeline was judged likely to have produced a cluster of highly shared sequence variants as a technical artifact. In vitro tests confirmed that a few of the cytomegalovirus-associated TCR beta chains recognize cytomegalovirus antigens. According to a later analysis, TCR association rates differed among HLA loci, with DRB1 alleles showing the most associated TCRs and HLA-C alleles showing the fewest. Specific HLA alleles were associated with more than 15,000 TCR beta sequences at a false discovery rate of 0.05 in a later analysis. It was suggested by the authors that the approach could potentially be generalized to other disease states and immunological phenotypes. Sequencing depth was assumed to be roughly uniform across donors in the presence/absence analyses, though that assumption may not hold. In a later analysis, several top co-occurrence clusters were reported to appear linked to parvovirus B19, influenza, CMV and Epstein-Barr virus. Linkage disequilibrium might explain the correlated functional status among segregating V segments, but an unknown experimental factor could not be ruled out. Compared with the roughly 720-donor mean, donors in an Asian-associated ancestry cluster had fewer N-insertions in productive TCRs, according to a later genetic analysis. An earlier analysis of approximately 500 of the donors showed that most TCR beta V segments appeared in productive rearrangements either about 87% or about 30% of the time, which broadly matched IMGT annotations. In the study, about 150 TCR beta chains were listed as associated with cytomegalovirus. In both the original and validation cohorts, the classifier was reported to diagnose cytomegalovirus status with high specificity and sensitivity. Some 16 rarely observed V segments, including chromosome 9 orphons, were excluded from the earlier analysis of about 610 of the donors because counts were too low. An association between a missense DCLRE1C variant and V-gene and J-gene trimming of TCR beta chains was found in a later genetic analysis and replicated in an independent cohort. A further reported finding was that TCR beta sequences accurately predicted the HLA-A and HLA-B alleles for most subjects in the first cohort.

The cohort consisted of some 730 healthy bone marrow donors. Cohort members were all nominally healthy when sampled, although unrecorded immune exposures were likely present. The donor tested CMV seropositive and was one of the 289 seropositive cohort members. Every donor gave a peripheral blood sample, and the peripheral blood mononuclear cells from that sample were used for TCR beta sequencing. Genomic DNA was extracted from the blood cell samples with the Qiagen DNeasy Blood Extraction Kit. Receptor libraries were prepared by the immunoSEQ multiplex PCR assay. For the multiplex PCR, a mixture combining 60 forward primers for TCR Vbeta segments and 13 reverse primers for TCR Jbeta segments was used. The CDR3 region of rearranged TCR beta genes was amplified from genomic DNA with a multiplex PCR assay. The amplified TCR beta libraries were sequenced on the Illumina HiSeq System as 87-base-pair reads. Regarding the original processing steps: A later analysis counted tens of millions of unique TCR beta chains across the 666 repertoires, and roughly 9.9 million of these chains were shared by at least two donors. Raw reads were error-corrected and collapsed into unique sequences with a nearest-neighbor algorithm that merged closely related sequences to remove PCR and sequencing errors. Alignment of CDR3 sequences to IMGT reference sequences was used to assign V, D and J gene segments. For a sequence to be retained, a match of at least six nucleotides to both a V gene segment and a J gene segment was required. Rearrangements were called productive when the CDR3 lacked stop codons and stayed in frame with V and J; all others were non-productive. Following IMGT convention, CDR3 was defined as the stretch from the second conserved V-encoded cysteine to the conserved J-encoded phenylalanine. Sequences without an unambiguous match to a single V gene segment were excluded from the earlier analysis of about 640 of the donors. An earlier analysis of over 450 of the donors classified V segments as functional when productive rearrangements were above 56.7% and as segregating when the standard deviation between donors was above 5%. A statistical classification framework was developed to diagnose cytomegalovirus status using the catalog of TCR beta chain sequences. In a later analysis, V and J genes were assigned by comparing TCR nucleotide sequences against IMGT/GENE-DB human TR gene sequences. A later analysis assigned CDR3 sequences and most-parsimonious VDJ recombination scenarios with the TCRdist pipeline. A later analysis defined each TCR beta chain by its CDR3 amino acid sequence plus V-gene family, and excluded reads lacking a unique V-gene family. As a way to deal with suspected cross-contamination and a sequencing artifact, a later analysis dropped over 550 nucleotide sequences that were highly shared and had low generation probability. In a later analysis, a clonal expansion index was calculated for each public chain from normalized within-repertoire ranks of inferred template counts. In a later analysis, generation probabilities were computed using a VDJ recombination model fitted to out-of-frame rearrangements, and the results were checked against IGoR. In a later analysis, hypergeometric tests were used to score TCR-TCR, TCR-HLA and TCR-CMV co-occurrence, with a repertoire-size bias correction applied to TCR pairs. False discovery rates were estimated in a later analysis by permuting HLA or CMV assignments 20 times. In a later analysis, co-occurring TCRs were grouped using DBSCAN, with TCRdist sequence similarity added in when clustering inside HLA-allele-positive subsets. Repertoires with fewer than 30,000 or more than 120,000 public chains, plus five repertoires with anomalous nucleotide sharing, were excluded from co-occurrence clustering. TCRdb obtained this table from immuneACCESS and retained in-frame rearrangements with V and J assigned. These tables miss some clones; where compared with another copy, unresolved V genes account for less than half of the shortfall, and the remainder is unexplained. V, J and clone size reflect that table, while D and trimming were determined from the DNA. The sample table shows 75,000 to 90,000 clones, and 55% to 85% are seen once. Jointly, the top ten make up 11% of the sample.

Sequencing was performed on PBMCs. The sequence derives from a woman in her thirties or forties in good health and CMV-seropositive.

CDR3 reads: CASSFSGGNQETQYF. The base sequence is TGCGCCAGCAGCTTTAGCGGGGGGAACCAAGAGACCCAGTACTTC. Rearrangement joined TRBV5-1 to TRBJ2-5; 10 nucleotides in the junction match TRBD2. After removal of 2 bases from V and 0 bases from J, the junction retains 1 base not matched to a gene. CDR1 and CDR2, per the germline V gene, are SGHRS and YFSETQ. The CDR3 numbers 15 residues from cysteine through phenylalanine. Only the CDR3 region is kept as DNA, spanning 45 bases read in frame from base 1.